The rows below give T cell receptor beta chains drawn from one sample of a study of PD-1 and CTLA-4 blockade in melanoma. The assay was immunoSEQ multiplex PCR, and TCRdb's table has in-frame clones only and misses some. The data show around 11,000 clones, about four fifths seen once. The sample was CD8+ T cells from peripheral blood, taken from a patient given anti-PD-1 treatment. The receptors derive from a human donor with melanoma. CDR3s leave out the opening cysteine and the closing phenylalanine or tryptophan. Each record gives: V gene, clone size, D gene, J gene, CDR3 protein. A D gene is named only where the DNA matches it firmly. Rows give clone size only sometimes, using once, few, many, or a class for an expanded clone.

v_call: TRBV7-2
clone_size: -
d_call: -
j_call: TRBJ1-3
cdr3_aa: ASSPTVDRTSGNTIY

v_call: TRBV29-1
clone_size: -
d_call: -
j_call: TRBJ2-1
cdr3_aa: SVEDRDGYNEQF

v_call: TRBV3-1/TRBV3-2
clone_size: -
d_call: -
j_call: TRBJ2-7
cdr3_aa: ASSQTPYEQY

v_call: TRBV19
clone_size: -
d_call: -
j_call: TRBJ2-3
cdr3_aa: ASSIRGKPSTDTQY

v_call: TRBV7-9
clone_size: -
d_call: -
j_call: TRBJ2-2
cdr3_aa: ASSLDSAAGELF

v_call: TRBV10-3
clone_size: once
d_call: TRBD1
j_call: TRBJ1-4
cdr3_aa: AISPQGRDEKLF

v_call: TRBV11-3
clone_size: -
d_call: -
j_call: TRBJ2-7
cdr3_aa: ASSLSMGASRYEQY

v_call: TRBV6-5
clone_size: -
d_call: -
j_call: TRBJ1-1
cdr3_aa: ASSTRPRRTEAF

v_call: TRBV12-3/TRBV12-4
clone_size: -
d_call: -
j_call: TRBJ2-3
cdr3_aa: ASGDQRDTQY

v_call: TRBV27
clone_size: once
d_call: -
j_call: TRBJ1-3
cdr3_aa: ASSPAESSGNTIY

v_call: TRBV4-1
clone_size: -
d_call: TRBD1
j_call: TRBJ1-2
cdr3_aa: ASSQEDRASDGYT

v_call: TRBV9
clone_size: -
d_call: TRBD2
j_call: TRBJ2-7
cdr3_aa: ASSLGGGPTYEQY

v_call: TRBV7-8
clone_size: -
d_call: -
j_call: TRBJ1-4
cdr3_aa: ASSLVDNGVNEKLF

v_call: TRBV11-3
clone_size: -
d_call: TRBD2
j_call: TRBJ2-7
cdr3_aa: ASSAGTSGYYEQY

v_call: TRBV30
clone_size: few
d_call: -
j_call: TRBJ1-3
cdr3_aa: AWGTGNTIY

v_call: TRBV5-6
clone_size: -
d_call: -
j_call: TRBJ2-1
cdr3_aa: ASSSVGLSTSSYNEQF

v_call: TRBV5-5
clone_size: once
d_call: TRBD1
j_call: TRBJ1-5
cdr3_aa: ASSWTGGSQPQH

v_call: TRBV6-2/TRBV6-3
clone_size: -
d_call: TRBD1
j_call: TRBJ2-7
cdr3_aa: ASSDPDRGPYEQY

v_call: TRBV5-4
clone_size: -
d_call: TRBD2
j_call: TRBJ2-1
cdr3_aa: ASSLLAGGLPGNEQF

v_call: TRBV24-1
clone_size: -
d_call: -
j_call: TRBJ1-1
cdr3_aa: ATSGSLNTEAF

v_call: TRBV9
clone_size: -
d_call: -
j_call: TRBJ2-2
cdr3_aa: ASSVVGNTGELF

v_call: TRBV6-5
clone_size: large
d_call: -
j_call: TRBJ1-6
cdr3_aa: ASTAGNNSPLH

v_call: TRBV5-8
clone_size: -
d_call: -
j_call: TRBJ1-4
cdr3_aa: ASSLGGGLF

v_call: TRBV7-8
clone_size: -
d_call: -
j_call: TRBJ1-5
cdr3_aa: ASSFAGDYSNQPQH

v_call: TRBV4-1
clone_size: -
d_call: -
j_call: TRBJ1-5
cdr3_aa: ASSHSRGLFQPQH

v_call: TRBV4-3
clone_size: -
d_call: TRBD1
j_call: TRBJ2-7
cdr3_aa: ASSQQGDMSYEQY

v_call: TRBV6-5
clone_size: -
d_call: TRBD1
j_call: TRBJ2-7
cdr3_aa: AVTPGQGSHEQY

v_call: TRBV29-1
clone_size: -
d_call: -
j_call: TRBJ1-2
cdr3_aa: SALGEGGGYT

v_call: TRBV7-8
clone_size: -
d_call: -
j_call: TRBJ1-6
cdr3_aa: ASSSLGSVYNSPLH

v_call: TRBV6-6
clone_size: -
d_call: TRBD1
j_call: TRBJ2-1
cdr3_aa: AIGQGAYNEQF

v_call: TRBV30
clone_size: -
d_call: -
j_call: TRBJ1-3
cdr3_aa: AWSVGFEGPSGNTIY

v_call: TRBV5-6
clone_size: -
d_call: -
j_call: TRBJ2-2
cdr3_aa: ASSLTLNTGELF

v_call: TRBV3-1/TRBV3-2
clone_size: few
d_call: -
j_call: TRBJ2-7
cdr3_aa: ASSPTEGIYYEQY

v_call: TRBV19
clone_size: -
d_call: -
j_call: TRBJ2-1
cdr3_aa: ASSMGEALYNEQF

v_call: TRBV6-5
clone_size: -
d_call: -
j_call: TRBJ2-1
cdr3_aa: ASTKDTAYNEQF

v_call: TRBV7-9
clone_size: -
d_call: -
j_call: TRBJ2-5
cdr3_aa: ASSFFSAETQY

v_call: TRBV6-5
clone_size: few
d_call: -
j_call: TRBJ1-1
cdr3_aa: ASIPLGTRGLSAF

v_call: TRBV29-1
clone_size: -
d_call: TRBD1
j_call: TRBJ1-4
cdr3_aa: SVVSGQGFEKLF

v_call: TRBV28
clone_size: -
d_call: TRBD1
j_call: TRBJ1-5
cdr3_aa: ASGTGISNQPQH

v_call: TRBV5-1
clone_size: -
d_call: -
j_call: TRBJ1-1
cdr3_aa: ASSSSAPYRGTEAF

v_call: TRBV27
clone_size: -
d_call: TRBD2
j_call: TRBJ2-1
cdr3_aa: ASTKLAGAFNEQF

v_call: TRBV7-9
clone_size: few
d_call: -
j_call: TRBJ2-7
cdr3_aa: ASSFGSSYEQY

v_call: TRBV10-1
clone_size: -
d_call: -
j_call: TRBJ2-5
cdr3_aa: ASSESTTPGETQY

v_call: TRBV2
clone_size: -
d_call: TRBD2
j_call: TRBJ2-3
cdr3_aa: ASSGSSGSADTQY

v_call: TRBV4-1
clone_size: -
d_call: -
j_call: TRBJ1-2
cdr3_aa: ASNPLETANYGYT

v_call: TRBV5-6
clone_size: -
d_call: -
j_call: TRBJ1-1
cdr3_aa: ASSLAGNTEAF

v_call: TRBV4-1
clone_size: once
d_call: TRBD2
j_call: TRBJ2-7
cdr3_aa: ASSQGITSGRLYEQY

v_call: TRBV9
clone_size: once
d_call: -
j_call: TRBJ1-1
cdr3_aa: ASSVGTNTEAF

v_call: TRBV12-3/TRBV12-4
clone_size: -
d_call: -
j_call: TRBJ2-1
cdr3_aa: AISGPHSEQF